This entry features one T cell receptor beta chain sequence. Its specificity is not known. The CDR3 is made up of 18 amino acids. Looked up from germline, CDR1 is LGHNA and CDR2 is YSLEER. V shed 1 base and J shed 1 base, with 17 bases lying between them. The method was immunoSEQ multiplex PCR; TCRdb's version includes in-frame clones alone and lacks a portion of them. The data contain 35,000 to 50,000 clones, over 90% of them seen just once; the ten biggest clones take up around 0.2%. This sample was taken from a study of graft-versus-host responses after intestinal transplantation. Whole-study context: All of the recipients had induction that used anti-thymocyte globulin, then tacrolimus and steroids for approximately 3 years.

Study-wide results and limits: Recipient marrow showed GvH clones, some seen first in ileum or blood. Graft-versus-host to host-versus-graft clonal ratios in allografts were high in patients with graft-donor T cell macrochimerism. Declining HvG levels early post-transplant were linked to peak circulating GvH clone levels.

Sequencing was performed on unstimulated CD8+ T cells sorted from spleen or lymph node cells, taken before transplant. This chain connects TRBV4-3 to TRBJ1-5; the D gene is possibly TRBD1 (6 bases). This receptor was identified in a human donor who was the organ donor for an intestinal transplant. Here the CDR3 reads CASSQVLLGARSNQPQHF. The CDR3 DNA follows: TGCGCCAGCAGCCAAGTCTTGTTGGGGGCCCGAAGCAATCAGCCCCAGCATTTT.